Listed here are 9 T cell receptor beta chains from one sample, sequenced in a study of early T cells in non-severe SARS-CoV-2 infection. TCRdb used MiXCR to reprocess the 5' RACE reads, holding one entry per CDR3 protein. The table records about 84,000 distinct CDR3 sequences, about 12% of them present only once. The sequenced material came from whole blood. These receptors were collected from an adult who was a healthcare worker with PCR-confirmed SARS-CoV-2 infection or an uninfected control (not recorded which).

With respect to this clonotype: An end of the junction differs from the germline gene, which may be a read error. This chain joins TRBV11-2 and TRBJ2-7; D may match TRBD1 or TRBD2 (5 bases each). This CDR3 is built from 16 residues. Germline V gene sequence: CDR1 SGHAT, CDR2 FQNNGV. This CDR3 is CAGSEGTSGRTYEQYF. In DNA, the CDR3 is TGTGCCGGCAGCGAAGGGACCTCGGGACGGACCTACGAGCAGTACTTC.

The chain combines TRBV9 with TRBJ2-7, with D perhaps TRBD1 (5 bases). Trimming cost V 4 bases and J 5 bases, with 19 bases left between them. The V gene's germline CDR1 is SGDLS and CDR2 YYNGEE. The CDR3 length is 15 residues. The CDR3: CASSPDSDLHNEQYF. The CDR3 bases are TGTGCCAGCAGCCCCGACAGTGACCTTCACAACGAGCAGTACTTC.

The V gene is TRBV10-3, the J gene TRBJ2-7, with 7 bases matching TRBD1. The length of the CDR3 is 14 residues. The V and J ends lost 5 bases and 3 bases, in that order; junction bases with no gene match: 7. CDR1 is ENHRY and CDR2 is SYGVKD in the germline V gene. The CDR3 sequence is CAISHRTGGYEQYF. CDR3 bases: TGTGCCATCAGTCACCGGACAGGAGGCTACGAGCAGTACTTC.

This clonotype was seen ten or more times. The chain employs TRBV9 and TRBJ1-3; D call uncertain. V dropped 0 bases and J dropped 2 bases, with 3 bases sitting between them. The CDR3 covers 13 residues. Per the germline V gene, CDR1 is SGDLS and CDR2 is YYNGEE. CDR3 coding DNA: TGTGCCAGCAGCGTAGGTCCTGGAAACACCATATATTTT. Its protein product is CASSVGPGNTIYF.

CDR3: CASSQTGGTSTDTQYF. The CDR3 bases are TGTGCCAGCAGCCAAACAGGGGGGACTAGCACAGATACGCAGTATTTT. V usage is TRBV7-3 and J usage is TRBJ2-3, with TRBD1 identical over 8 bases. J was trimmed by 0 bases and V by 5 bases; bases with no gene match: 7. Germline V gene data show CDR1 as SGHTA and CDR2 as FQGTGA. The CDR3 covers 16 residues.

There are many counts of this clonotype. This chain joins TRBV5-1 and TRBJ1-2; TRBD1 might be the D (6 bases). CDR3 length equals 15 residues. Per the germline V gene, CDR1 is SGHRS and CDR2 is YFSETQ. The germline V and J ends were trimmed by 4 bases and 6 bases, with 19 bases remaining between them. CDR3 in amino acids: CASSITHREPNGYTF. Written as DNA, the CDR3 is TGCGCCAGCAGCATAACCCACAGGGAACCCAATGGCTACACCTTC.

The chain employs TRBV11-2 and TRBJ2-7; 8 bases agree with TRBD1. This CDR3 has 15 residues. The V segment lost 5 bases and the J segment 4 bases; nucleotides outside the gene matches: 10. Germline values: CDR1 SGHAT, CDR2 FQNNGV. The CDR3 nucleotides are TGTGCCAGCAGCGCAAACCGGGACAGGCTTTACGAGCAGTACTTC. This encodes CASSANRDRLYEQYF.

The chain links TRBV29-1 to TRBJ2-7; possibly TRBD2 for D (7 bases). The V and J ends lost 0 bases and 3 bases respectively, with 18 bases between them. Germline V gene lookup returns CDR1 SQVTM and CDR2 ANQGSEA. This CDR3 region has 16 residues. The DNA of the CDR3 is TGCAGCGTTGAAGATGGATTTAAGGGGGGGAGCTACGAGCAGTACTTC. Translating gives CSVEDGFKGGSYEQYF.

In this sample, this clonotype turned up many times. The chain uses TRBV2 and TRBJ1-1; D not certain. The CDR3 is 15 residues long. V dropped 0 bases and J dropped 0 bases, with 8 bases sitting between them. Looked up from germline, CDR1 is SNHLY and CDR2 is FYNNEI. The CDR3 region is CASSEAWSMNTEAFF. CDR3 DNA sequence: TGTGCCAGCAGTGAAGCTTGGTCCATGAACACTGAAGCTTTCTTT. Filled out from reference TRBV2 and TRBJ1-1, the complete variable domain reads EPEVTQTPSHQVTQMGQEVILRCVPISNHLYFYWYRQILGQKVEFLVSFYNNEISEKSEIFDDQFSVERPDGSNFTLKIRSTKLEDSAMYFCASSEAWSMNTEAFFGQGTRLTVV.